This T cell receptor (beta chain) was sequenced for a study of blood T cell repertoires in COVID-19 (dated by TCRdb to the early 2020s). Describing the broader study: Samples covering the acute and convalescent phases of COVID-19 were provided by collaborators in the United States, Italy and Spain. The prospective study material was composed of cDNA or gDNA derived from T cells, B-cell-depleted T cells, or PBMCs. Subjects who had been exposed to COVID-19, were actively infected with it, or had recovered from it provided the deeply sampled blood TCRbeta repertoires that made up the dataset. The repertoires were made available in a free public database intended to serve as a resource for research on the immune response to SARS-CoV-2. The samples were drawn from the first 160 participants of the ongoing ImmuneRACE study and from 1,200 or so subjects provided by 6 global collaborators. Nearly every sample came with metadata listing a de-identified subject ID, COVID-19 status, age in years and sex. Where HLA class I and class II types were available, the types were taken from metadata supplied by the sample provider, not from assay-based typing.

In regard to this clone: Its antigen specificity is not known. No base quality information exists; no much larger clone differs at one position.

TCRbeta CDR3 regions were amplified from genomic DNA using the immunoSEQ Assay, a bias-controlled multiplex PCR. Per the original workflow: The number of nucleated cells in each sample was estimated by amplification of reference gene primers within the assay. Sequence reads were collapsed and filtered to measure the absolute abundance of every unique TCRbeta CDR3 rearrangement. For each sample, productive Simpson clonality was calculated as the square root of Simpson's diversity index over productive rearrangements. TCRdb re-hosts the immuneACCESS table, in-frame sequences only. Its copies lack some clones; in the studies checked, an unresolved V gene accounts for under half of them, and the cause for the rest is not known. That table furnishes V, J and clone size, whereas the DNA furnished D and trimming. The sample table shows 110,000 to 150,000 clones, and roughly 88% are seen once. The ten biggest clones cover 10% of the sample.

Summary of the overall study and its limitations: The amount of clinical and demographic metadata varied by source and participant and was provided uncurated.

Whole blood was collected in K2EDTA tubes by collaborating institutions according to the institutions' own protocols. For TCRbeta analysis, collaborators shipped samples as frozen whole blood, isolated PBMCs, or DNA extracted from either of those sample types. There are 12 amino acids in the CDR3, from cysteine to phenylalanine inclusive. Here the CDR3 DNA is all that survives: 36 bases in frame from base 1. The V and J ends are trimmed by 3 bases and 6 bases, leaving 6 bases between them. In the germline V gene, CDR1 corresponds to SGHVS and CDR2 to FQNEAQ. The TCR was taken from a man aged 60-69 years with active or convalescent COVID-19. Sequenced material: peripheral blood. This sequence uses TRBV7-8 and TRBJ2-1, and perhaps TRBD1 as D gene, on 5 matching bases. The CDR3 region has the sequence CASSFQGNEQFF. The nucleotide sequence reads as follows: TGTGCCAGCAGCTTTCAGGGCAATGAGCAGTTCTTC.